Listed below are T cell receptor beta chains from one sample, sequenced in a study of low-dose radiotherapy and immunotherapy resistance in tumors. MiXCR, applied by TCRdb to the reads, yields one record per CDR3 protein. The sample includes about 60,000 distinct CDR3 sequences, about 25% of them seen just once. Source: PBMCs, taken after low-dose radiotherapy plus immunotherapy. Receptors were obtained from a male donor with prostate cancer. Each CDR3 is given with its conserved first and last residue. A D gene is named only where the DNA matches it firmly. Clone sizes are given selectively: once, few, many, or a class where the clone is expanded.

clone size	V gene	D gene	J gene	CDR3 DNA	CDR3 protein
many	TRBV4-3	-	TRBJ2-7	TGCGCCAGCAGCCAAGATCAGAGATCCTACGAGCAGTACTTC	CASSQDQRSYEQYF
many	TRBV5-6	-	TRBJ1-5	TGTGCCAGCAGCTTGGCCTCCTGGGTTAGCAATCAGCCCCAGCATTTT	CASSLASWVSNQPQHF
many	TRBV10-3	-	TRBJ1-2	TGTGCCATCAGTGCCACAGGGTCCATCGGCTACACCTTC	CAISATGSIGYTF
many	TRBV11-2	TRBD2	TRBJ2-3	TGTGCCAGCAGATACACTAGCGGGCAAAGCACAGATACGCAGTATTTT	CASRYTSGQSTDTQYF
-	TRBV4-2	-	TRBJ2-5	TGTGCCAGCAGCCAAGAAGGCACAGGCAACCAAGAGACCCAGTACTTC	CASSQEGTGNQETQYF
many	TRBV18	-	TRBJ1-1	TGTGCCAGCTCACCACCGTTGAGATCTCGTGTACGGACTGAAGCTTTCTTT	CASSPPLRSRVRTEAFF
-	TRBV10-3	-	TRBJ2-1	TGTGCCATCAGCACGACAGTAAAGGACAATGAGCAGTTCTTC	CAISTTVKDNEQFF
many	TRBV19	TRBD1	TRBJ1-5	TGTGCCAGTAGCCTTCAGGGGGGGGGCAATCAGCCCCAGCATTTT	CASSLQGGGNQPQHF
many	TRBV9	-	TRBJ1-1	TGTGCCAGCAGCGAACAGGGCCAATCGAACACTGAAGCTTTCTTT	CASSEQGQSNTEAFF
many	TRBV30	-	TRBJ1-2	TGTGCCTGGAATGGCTACACCTTC	CAWNGYTF
many	TRBV19	-	TRBJ1-3	TGTGCCAGTAGCACGGCCAGCGGATTCTCTGGAAACACCATATATTTT	CASSTASGFSGNTIYF
many	TRBV14	-	TRBJ2-1	TGTGCCAGCAGCTTTTTGGGAGAGCAGTTCTTC	CASSFLGEQFF
few	TRBV7-9	-	TRBJ2-2	TGTGCCAGCAGCTTAGTAGCGGCCCGGGAGCTGTTTTTT	CASSLVAARELFF
-	TRBV27	-	TRBJ2-7	TGTGCCAGCATGGAGCGGGCCTCCTACGAGCAGTACTTC	CASMERASYEQYF
many	TRBV20-1	-	TRBJ2-3	TGCACCGTCACCGGGACAGATACGCAGTATTTT	CTVTGTDTQYF
many	TRBV5-4	TRBD2	TRBJ2-5	TGTGCCAGCAGCTCGGGACTAGAACAAGAGACCCAGTACTTC	CASSSGLEQETQYF
many	TRBV18	TRBD1	TRBJ2-1	TGTGCCAGCTCACCACAAGGGGACAGCGCTTACAATGAGCAGTTCTTC	CASSPQGDSAYNEQFF
many	TRBV28	-	TRBJ2-7	TGTGCCAGCAGTTTACTCGGGAGTTACGAGCAGTACTTC	CASSLLGSYEQYF
many	TRBV10-3	-	TRBJ2-1	TGTGCCATCAGTCCAGGGACATCTAACTACAATGAGCAGTTCTTC	CAISPGTSNYNEQFF
once	TRBV5-1	TRBD2	TRBJ2-7	TGCGCCACTAGCGTTAGGGAGGGCAATGAGCAGTACTTC	CATSVREGNEQYF
many	TRBV7-9	TRBD1	TRBJ1-2	TGTGCCAGCAGCTTAGGGGCTGGACAGGGGGCCAGCGGCTACACCTTC	CASSLGAGQGASGYTF
few	TRBV7-2	TRBD1	TRBJ1-6	TGTGCCAGCAGCTTTGGACCGGGACAGGGAGGATCACCCCTCCACTTT	CASSFGPGQGGSPLHF
many	TRBV14	TRBD1	TRBJ1-6	TGTGCCAGCAGCCAAGGGGGACAGGGCCATAATTCACCCCTCCACTTT	CASSQGGQGHNSPLHF
once	TRBV14	TRBD1	TRBJ1-6	TGTGCCAGCAGCCATAGAGCGGGACAGGGGACTTCACCCCTCCACTTT	CASSHRAGQGTSPLHF
many	TRBV20-1	-	TRBJ2-7	TGCAGTGCCAAGACAGCGGTGGTCCACGAGCAGTACTTC	CSAKTAVVHEQYF
-	TRBV9	TRBD1	TRBJ2-7	TGTGCCAGCAGCGTAGAGGACAGGGAGTTCGTCGAGCAGTACTTC	CASSVEDREFVEQYF
many	TRBV5-1	TRBD1	TRBJ2-2	TGCGCCTCAGGGCCCAGCAGCTTGGGACAGGGTCCCGGGGAGCTGTTTTTT	CASGPSSLGQGPGELFF
many	TRBV7-2	TRBD2	TRBJ2-7	TGTGCCAGCAGCTTTGGGACTAGCGGGAGAAGATTAGGCTACGAGCAGTACTTC	CASSFGTSGRRLGYEQYF
many	TRBV7-8	TRBD1	TRBJ1-3	TGTGCCAGCAGCTTAAATAGGGGGCAGGCTGGTTCTGGAAACACCATATATTTT	CASSLNRGQAGSGNTIYF
many	TRBV6-5	TRBD2	TRBJ2-5	TGTGCCAGCAGTGAGCCGGGGGGGCTGGAGACCCAGTACTTC	CASSEPGGLETQYF
medium-sized	TRBV5-1	-	TRBJ2-1	TGCGCCAGCAGCGCAGGGGGGGGCGGGAATGAGCAGTTCTTC	CASSAGGGGNEQFF
many	TRBV20-1	TRBD2	TRBJ2-3	TGCAGCACGTCCCTGGGACTAGCGGGGGTCCAGGGCACAGATACGCAGTATTTT	CSTSLGLAGVQGTDTQYF
many	TRBV5-1	TRBD2	TRBJ2-3	TGCGCCAGCAGCTCCACCGGGACTAGCGGGACAGATACGCAGTATTTT	CASSSTGTSGTDTQYF
-	TRBV7-2	TRBD2	TRBJ2-1	TGTGCCAGCAGTCTAGCGGGGGGGCCCGTCTCAGCCAATGAGCAGTTCTTC	CASSLAGGPVSANEQFF
many	TRBV11-2	TRBD2	TRBJ2-5	TGTGCCAGCAGCTTAGAAAGTGGCGGGAGGGCCACCCAGTACTTC	CASSLESGGRATQYF
-	TRBV29-1	-	TRBJ2-5	TGCAGCGTTGGGTCGCAGGGGAGAGAGACCCAGTACTTC	CSVGSQGRETQYF
many	TRBV4-2	TRBD2	TRBJ2-5	TGTGCCAGCAGCCACGGGACTAGCGGGGGGGCCCAAGAGACCCAGTACTTC	CASSHGTSGGAQETQYF
-	TRBV9	-	TRBJ1-5	TGTGCCAGCAGCGCAACTATAATAGGTCAGCCCCAGCATTTT	CASSATIIGQPQHF
many	TRBV11-2	TRBD1	TRBJ2-1	TGTGCCAGCAGCTGGGACAGGGGGCCCAACAATGAGCAGTTCTTC	CASSWDRGPNNEQFF
few	TRBV28	TRBD2	TRBJ2-1	TGTGCCAGCAGTTTGTATCCGCGACTAGCGAAGAGCTCCTACAATGAGCAGTTCTTC	CASSLYPRLAKSSYNEQFF